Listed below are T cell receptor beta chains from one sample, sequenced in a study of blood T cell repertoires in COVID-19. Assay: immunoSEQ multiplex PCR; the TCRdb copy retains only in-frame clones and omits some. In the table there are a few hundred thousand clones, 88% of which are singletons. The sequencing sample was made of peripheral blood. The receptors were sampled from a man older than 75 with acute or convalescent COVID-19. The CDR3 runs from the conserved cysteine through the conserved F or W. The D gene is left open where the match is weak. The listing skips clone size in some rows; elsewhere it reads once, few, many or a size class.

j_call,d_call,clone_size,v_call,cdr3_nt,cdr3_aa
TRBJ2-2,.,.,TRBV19,TGTGCCAGTAGTACAACCAATGGGCAGGGGGGCCTGTTTTTT,CASSTTNGQGGLFF
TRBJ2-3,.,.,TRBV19,TGTGCCAGTGCCGCAGGGGCAGGCACAGATACGCAGTATTTT,CASAAGAGTDTQYF
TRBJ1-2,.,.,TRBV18,TGTGCCAGCTCACCACCGATCAACAGAAACTATGGCTACACCTTC,CASSPPINRNYGYTF
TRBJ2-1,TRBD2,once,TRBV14,TGTGCCAGCAGCCAAGGGGGGGGATCGTACAATGAGCAGTTCTTC,CASSQGGGSYNEQFF
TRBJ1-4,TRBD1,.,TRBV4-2,TGTGCCAGCACCTCCCGGGACAGTGATTCTAATGAAAAACTGTTTTTT,CASTSRDSDSNEKLFF
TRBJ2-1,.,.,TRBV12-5,TGTGCTAGTGGTTTGGGAGGGAATGAGCAGTTCTTC,CASGLGGNEQFF
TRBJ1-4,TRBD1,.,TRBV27,TGTGCCAGCAGGCCCGCCCCGTGGACAGGGGAAGAAAAACTGTTTTTT,CASRPAPWTGEEKLFF
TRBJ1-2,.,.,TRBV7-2,TGTGCCAGCACTGGGCCTGCGGGAGGCTACACCTTC,CASTGPAGGYTF
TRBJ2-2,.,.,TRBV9,TGTGCCAGCAGCGTCATGGGGGGTACCGGGGAGCTGTTTTTT,CASSVMGGTGELFF
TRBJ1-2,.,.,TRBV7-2,TGTGCCAGCAGCTTAGCAGGGGCCGGTGGCTACACCTTC,CASSLAGAGGYTF
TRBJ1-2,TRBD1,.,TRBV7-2,TGTGCCAGCAGCCTCACAGGGGGCAGAGGCTATGGCTACACCTTC,CASSLTGGRGYGYTF
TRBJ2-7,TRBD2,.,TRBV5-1,TGCGCCAGCAGGGGGGAGGGGTACGAGCAGTACTTC,CASRGEGYEQYF
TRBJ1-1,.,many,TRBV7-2,TGTGCCAGCAGCTTAGCTCCCACGAGAAGGGGGAACACTGAAGCTTTCTTT,CASSLAPTRRGNTEAFF
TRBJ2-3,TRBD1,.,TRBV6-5,TGTGCCAGCAGTTACTCCGCGACAGGGGGCGGAGATACGCAGTATTTT,CASSYSATGGGDTQYF
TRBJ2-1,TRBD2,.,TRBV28,TGTGCCAGCAGCATGGGGCGGGAGCGCTCCTACAATGAGCAGTTCTTC,CASSMGRERSYNEQFF
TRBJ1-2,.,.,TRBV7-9,TGTGCCAGCAGCTTAAGCGGCGGGAGTTATGGCTACACCTTC,CASSLSGGSYGYTF
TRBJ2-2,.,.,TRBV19,TGTGCCAGTAGTAATACAGGGGGGGCCGGGGAGCTGTTTTTT,CASSNTGGAGELFF
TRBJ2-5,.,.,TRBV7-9,TGTGCCAGCAGGGCCCTCGCAAAGACAGGAGCCCTAGAGACCCAGTACTTC,CASRALAKTGALETQYF
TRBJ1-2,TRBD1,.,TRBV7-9,TGTGCCAGCAGCGCACAAGACGGGACAGGGTTGGTGGATGGCTACACCTTC,CASSAQDGTGLVDGYTF
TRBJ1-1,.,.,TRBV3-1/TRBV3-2,TGTGCCAGCAGCCAGCTGACAGGGAACACTGAAGCTTTCTTT,CASSQLTGNTEAFF